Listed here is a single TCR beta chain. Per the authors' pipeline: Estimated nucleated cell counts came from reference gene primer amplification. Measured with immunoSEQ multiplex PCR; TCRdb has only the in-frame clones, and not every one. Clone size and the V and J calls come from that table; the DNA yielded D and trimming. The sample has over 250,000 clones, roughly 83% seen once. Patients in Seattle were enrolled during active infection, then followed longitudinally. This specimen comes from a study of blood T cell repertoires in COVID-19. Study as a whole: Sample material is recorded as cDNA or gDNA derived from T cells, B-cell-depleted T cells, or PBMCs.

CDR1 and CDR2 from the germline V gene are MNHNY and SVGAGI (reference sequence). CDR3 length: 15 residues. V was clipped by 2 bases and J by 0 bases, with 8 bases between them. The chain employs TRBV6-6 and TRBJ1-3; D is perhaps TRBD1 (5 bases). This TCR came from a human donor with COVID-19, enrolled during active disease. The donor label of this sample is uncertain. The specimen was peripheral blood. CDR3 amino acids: CASSYETASGNTIYF. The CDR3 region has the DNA TGTGCCAGCAGTTACGAGACAGCCTCTGGAAACACCATATATTTT.